This is a list of T cell receptor beta chains from one sample in a study of monozygotic twins with inflammatory bowel disease. TCRdb re-analyzed the 5' RACE reads; it lists each CDR3 protein once, without DNA. Recorded for this sample: more than 300,000 distinct CDR3 sequences. The sample taken for sequencing was blood. The receptor source for this set is a human donor with ulcerative colitis or Crohn's disease, or a healthy co-twin of an affected twin (not recorded which). Each CDR3 is given with its conserved first and last residue.

V gene	J gene	CDR3 protein
TRBV20-1	TRBJ2-3	CSAKGLDTDTQYF
TRBV6-5	TRBJ2-7	CASSIQGTKLNEQYF
TRBV5-4	TRBJ2-7	CASSLGPGVEYEQYF
TRBV5-1	TRBJ2-5	CASSFGLIAGGETQYF
TRBV6-1	TRBJ1-1	CASGDDRANTEAFF
TRBV9	TRBJ1-1	CASSGGVSEAFF
TRBV7-2	TRBJ2-7	CASSSFKYEQYF
TRBV11-2	TRBJ1-1	CASSFLQGHTEAFF
TRBV27	TRBJ1-4	CASKKEQGIGEKLFF
TRBV29-1	TRBJ2-3	CSVENWGGGTDTQYF
TRBV2	TRBJ2-1	CARRTGFNEQFF
TRBV6-2/TRBV6-3	TRBJ1-5	CASSYSPDTGRNQPQHF
TRBV21-1	TRBJ1-1	CASSTTQGWTEAFF
TRBV5-1	TRBJ2-1	CASSVGGSGFDEQFF
TRBV20-1	TRBJ2-7	CSARVGGSYEQYF
TRBV9	TRBJ2-5	CASSVDGQNQETQYF
TRBV5-1	TRBJ2-2	CGSAAATYTGELFF
TRBV2	TRBJ2-1	CASTLGISTEQFF
TRBV7-8	TRBJ2-1	CASSTNRNEQFF
TRBV6-2/TRBV6-3	TRBJ1-5	CAISDSFNQPQHF
TRBV5-4	TRBJ2-1	CASSLGGPDKGEQFF
TRBV6-1	TRBJ2-3	CASRIDRGGTDTQYF
TRBV20-1	TRBJ2-3	CSAGNLDTQYF
TRBV7-2	TRBJ1-4	CASGNNEKLFF
TRBV12-3/TRBV12-4	TRBJ2-1	CASTPGLVNEQFF
TRBV12-3/TRBV12-4	TRBJ1-1	CASSLGSTGNTEAFF
TRBV5-1	TRBJ2-1	CASSLVGTGGDEQFF
TRBV12-3/TRBV12-4	TRBJ2-1	CASSSLAGKYNEQFF
TRBV24-1	TRBJ1-1	CATSDGPGGSAEAFF
TRBV6-2/TRBV6-3	TRBJ2-1	CASSYRDYNEQFF
TRBV15	TRBJ2-7	CATSRDLRDRGPYEQYF